This T cell receptor beta chain was obtained from a study of regulatory T cells in long-lasting Graves disease. Study-level results: Thyroid tissue went unstudied; only peripheral blood was examined.

Documented time point: newly diagnosed GD, antithyroid drugs for less than 3 months. The TCR library was made from RNA that had been extracted from PBMCs in TRIzol. CDR3 length: 15 residues. J gave up 4 bases and V 1 base, and 5 bases lay outside the gene matches. Germline V gene data show CDR1 as SGHDT and CDR2 as YYEEEE. Researchers made TCR beta libraries by using iRepertoire HTBI primers and running Arm-PCR on CDR3 regions. Study processing details: Throughout the samples, researchers identified fewer than 80 TRBV and 13 to 15 TRBJ segments. TCRdb reanalysed the multiplex PCR reads using MiXCR and keeps one entry per CDR3 protein. TCRdb, rather than the study authors, made the V and J calls. The table shows approximately 540,000 distinct CDR3 sequences, with 12% occurring only once. The sample holds a few counts of this clonotype. Its target is unknown. These data also formed part of another study, on T cells in Graves' hyperthyroidism and ophthalmopathy. That publication notes: Patients were aged 18 to 65, had disease duration under 2 months, and had newly diagnosed hyperthyroidism. An initial round of RT-PCR targeting the TCR CDR3 relied on the HTBI primer set.

The starting material was peripheral blood mononuclear cells (PBMCs), obtained at new diagnosis, from a patient treated with antithyroid drugs. This clonotype was sampled from a woman under 40 with Graves disease. The rearrangement links TRBV5-6 to TRBJ1-5, with TRBD1 matching 7 bases. The CDR3 region is CASSLRGQGNQPQHF. The CDR3 nucleotides are TGTGCCAGCAGCTTGAGGGGGCAGGGGAATCAGCCCCAGCATTTT.